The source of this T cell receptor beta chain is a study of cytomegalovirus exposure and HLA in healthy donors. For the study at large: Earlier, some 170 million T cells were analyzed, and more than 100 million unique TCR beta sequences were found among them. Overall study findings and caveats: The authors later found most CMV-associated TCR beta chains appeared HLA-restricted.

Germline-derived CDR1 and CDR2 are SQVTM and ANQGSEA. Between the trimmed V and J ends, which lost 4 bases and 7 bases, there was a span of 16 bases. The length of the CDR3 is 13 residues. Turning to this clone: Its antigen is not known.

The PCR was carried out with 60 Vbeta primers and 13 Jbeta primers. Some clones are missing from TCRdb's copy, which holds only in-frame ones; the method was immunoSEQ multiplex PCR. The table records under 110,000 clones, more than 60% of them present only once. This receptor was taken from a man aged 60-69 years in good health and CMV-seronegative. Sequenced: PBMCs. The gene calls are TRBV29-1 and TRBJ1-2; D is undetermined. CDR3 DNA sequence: TGCAGCGTTGTCCTACAGAACTCACTTGGCTACACCTTC. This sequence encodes CSVVLQNSLGYTF.